This T cell receptor (beta chain) was captured by sequencing in a study of cytomegalovirus exposure and HLA in healthy donors. Findings and caveats of the study: CMV serostatus alone was available as immune exposure information.

Primers: 60 Vbeta forward and 13 Jbeta reverse. Data came from immunoSEQ multiplex PCR; TCRdb stores just in-frame clones and leaves some out. This repertoire shows 150,000 to 200,000 clones, approximately 81% found once; its top ten account for around 2.1%. CDR1 and CDR2 (germline): MNHEY, SMNVEV (reference sequence). V lost 4 bases, J lost 7 bases, and 12 bases stayed unmatched. The CDR3 contains 15 residues. The count of this clone is one. The antigen remains undetermined. This chain joins TRBV27 and TRBJ1-2, with 7 bases identical to TRBD1. This clonotype originated in a woman aged 18-30 years in good health and CMV-seropositive. The source material was PBMCs. CDR3 coding DNA: TGTGCCAGCAGTTCCTCCGGACAGGCGGTTGGTGGCTACACCTTC. Its translation is CASSSSGQAVGGYTF.